Listed below are T cell receptor beta chains from one sample, sequenced in a study of cytomegalovirus exposure and HLA in healthy donors. Only in-frame clones appear in the TCRdb table, and some are missing; sequencing was by immunoSEQ multiplex PCR. The sample lists more than 65,000 clones, approximately 74% occurring once. Sequenced input: PBMCs. Every receptor here comes from a woman aged 45-59 years in good health and CMV-seropositive. Each CDR3 is given with its conserved first and last residue. D genes are given only for firm matches. Some rows mark clone size as missing; the rest say once, few, many or name a class of expanded clone.

>TRBJ1-4|-|-|TRBV6-1
TGTGCCAGCAGGAGAGGTGGATGGGAAAAACTGTTTTTT
CASRRGGWEKLFF
>TRBJ2-1|once|-|TRBV28
TGTGCCAGCAGTTTATTAACTAGCAGTAATGAGCAGTTCTTC
CASSLLTSSNEQFF
>TRBJ2-1|-|-|TRBV28
TGTGCCAGCAGTTTCCCTAGCGTCACTCTCAATGAGCAGTTCTTC
CASSFPSVTLNEQFF
>TRBJ2-6|large|-|TRBV18
TGTGCCAGCTCACTCCGGGACAATCTCTCTGGGGCCAACGTCCTGACTTTC
CASSLRDNLSGANVLTF
>TRBJ2-7|-|-|TRBV7-2
TGTGCCAGCAGCTCCCGCGGCAAGTACGAGCAGTACTTC
CASSSRGKYEQYF
>TRBJ2-7|few|TRBD2|TRBV10-2
TGCGCCAGCAGTGGCCCCCCGGGACTAGCGGGAGTCCCTACGGGCTACGAGCAGTACTTC
CASSGPPGLAGVPTGYEQYF
>TRBJ1-1|-|-|TRBV28
TGTGCCAGCAGTTCAGGGTTCCGGAACACTGAAGCTTTCTTT
CASSSGFRNTEAFF
>TRBJ2-5|-|-|TRBV6-1
TGTGCCAGCAGTCAGGACACCCAAGAGACCCAGTACTTC
CASSQDTQETQYF
>TRBJ2-7|-|TRBD2|TRBV19
TGTGCCAGGGAGGGACTAGCGGGAGATGTATACGAGCAGTACTTC
CAREGLAGDVYEQYF
>TRBJ2-7|few|-|TRBV18
TGTGCCAGCTCACCAGAGACAATCTCCTACGAGCAGTACTTC
CASSPETISYEQYF
>TRBJ2-5|-|-|TRBV7-2
TGTGCCAGCAGCTTAGGGGGACTCGTGCGAGAGACCCAGTACTTC
CASSLGGLVRETQYF
>TRBJ2-2|-|TRBD2|TRBV30
TGTGCCTGGAGGGAAGCGGGAGGGTACACCGGGGAGCTGTTTTTT
CAWREAGGYTGELFF
>TRBJ1-2|-|-|TRBV28
TGTGCCAGCAGCGGGAGGGGAGACTTCTATGGCTACACCTTC
CASSGRGDFYGYTF
>TRBJ2-6|-|-|TRBV7-8
TGTGCCAGCAGCTTGGGGGCCTCTGGGGCCAACGTCCTGACTTTC
CASSLGASGANVLTF
>TRBJ1-4|-|-|TRBV15
TGTGCCACCAGCAGAGGAGTCCAGGTTGGCGAAAAACTGTTTTTT
CATSRGVQVGEKLFF
>TRBJ2-4|-|TRBD1|TRBV29-1
TGCAGTGTCACCCCGGGACAGAAAAACATTCAGTACTTC
CSVTPGQKNIQYF
>TRBJ2-7|few|-|TRBV6-5
TGTGCCAGCAGTTTCAGGTCCTCCTACGAGCAGTACTTC
CASSFRSSYEQYF